Each of the 15 T cell receptor beta chains below was sequenced from the same sample in a study of shared clonotypes between healthy human individuals (dated by TCRdb to 2018 to 2021). Receptor libraries were prepared by the immunoSEQ multiplex PCR assay. In its TCRdb copy, this immuneACCESS table keeps in-frame sequences only and misses some clones. Where compared with another copy, unresolved V genes explain less than half of these, and the others have no known cause. This sample gives about 2.1 million clones in total; about 92% of them show up just once. Under 2% of the sample belongs to the ten largest clones. CD8 naive samples consisted of CD45RO-negative cells that were positively selected for CCR7, yielding a CD45RA+CCR7+ population without TemRA cells. Sequenced sample: naive CD8+ T cells from PBMCs. In light of the paper, this sample's cell subset or site label describes: CD45RA+CCR7+. Every receptor here comes from a man younger than 30 in good health. Some clones in this sample may be carry-over from other donors' samples.

The V gene is TRBV28, the J gene TRBJ2-7; 9 bases are a match to TRBD1. The V gene end was trimmed by 3 bases and the J gene end by 0 bases; junction bases not matched to a gene: 6. The V gene's germline CDR1 is MDHEN and CDR2 SYDVKM. The CDR3 has 16 residues. In DNA, the CDR3 is TGTGCCAGCAGTTTCCAAGGGACAGGGAGCTCCTACGAGCAGTACTTC. Encoded protein: CASSFQGTGSSYEQYF.

V usage is TRBV5-1 and J usage is TRBJ2-7, with D unclear. Germline values: CDR1 SGHRS, CDR2 YFSETQ. Trimming removed 3 bases at V and 5 bases at J, with 18 bases between. The CDR3 consists of 15 residues. This CDR3 reads CASSSDGPYPDEQYF. The CDR3 DNA is TGCGCCAGCAGCTCGGACGGGCCTTATCCCGACGAGCAGTACTTC.

A single count supports this clone. The V gene is TRBV5-1, the J gene TRBJ2-2, with D uncertain. V lost 1 base, J lost 8 bases, and 6 bases lay in between. Germline CDR1 reads SGHRS; CDR2 reads YFSETQ. The CDR3 is 12 amino acids. In DNA form, the CDR3 reads TGCGCCAGCAGCTTGTCTTCTGGGGAGCTGTTTTTT. Its translation is CASSLSSGELFF.

The J gene is TRBJ1-1, the V gene TRBV6-1; the D gene is possibly TRBD1 (6 bases). V shed 6 bases and J shed 2 bases, with 16 bases lying between them. Germline V gives CDR1 MNHNS, CDR2 SASEGT. This CDR3 contains 15 residues. The CDR3 loop is CASRDSLTRNTEAFF. In DNA form, the CDR3 reads TGTGCCAGCAGGGACAGCCTTACCAGAAACACTGAAGCTTTCTTT.

The CDR3 bases are TGCGCCAGCAGCCCCAGGACAGGGGAGGGAAACACCATATATTTT. Translation: CASSPRTGEGNTIYF. The rearrangement joins TRBV4-3 to TRBJ1-3; TRBD1 matches at 9 bases. The CDR3 totals 15 residues. Germline V gene lookup returns CDR1 LGHNA and CDR2 YSLEER. V lost 4 bases to trimming and J lost 4 bases; unmatched junction nucleotides: 5.

The genes are TRBV4-3 and TRBJ2-7; 9 nucleotides line up with TRBD1. Germline CDR1 LGHNA, CDR2 YSLEER. V was pared by 0 bases and J by 1 base, with 10 bases of the junction left unmatched. The CDR3 sequence is 18 residues long. CDR3 in amino acids: CASSQDGPGTGSSYEQYF. The CDR3 DNA reads as TGCGCCAGCAGCCAAGATGGCCCAGGGACAGGGTCATCCTACGAGCAGTACTTC.

The J gene is TRBJ2-3, the V gene TRBV12-5, with D unresolved. Trimming left V 4 bases short and J 2 bases short, with 4 bases between. This CDR3 region has 12 residues. CDR1 is LGHNT, CDR2 FRNRAP, per germline. The CDR3 reads CASGSHTDTQYF. CDR3 DNA: TGTGCTAGTGGTTCCCACACAGATACGCAGTATTTT. The full variable domain, rest sourced from reference TRBV12-5 and TRBJ2-3, is DARVTQTPRHKVTEMGQEVTMRCQPILGHNTVFWYRQTMMQGLELLAYFRNRAPLDDSGMPKDRFSAEMPDATLATLKIQPSEPRDSAVYFCASGSHTDTQYFGPGTRLTVL.

The rearrangement uses TRBV16 and TRBJ2-7; unclear D gene. The V end lost 0 bases, the J end lost 7 bases, and 4 bases lay between the germline ends. The CDR3 covers 11 residues. Germline CDR1 and CDR2: KGHSY and FQNENV. CDR3 region: CASSQSREQYF. As DNA, the CDR3 is TGTGCCAGCAGCCAATCGAGGGAGCAGTACTTC.

This chain links TRBV11-2 with TRBJ2-1, with D perhaps TRBD1 or TRBD2 (5 bases each). Germline-derived CDR1 and CDR2 are SGHAT and FQNNGV. The CDR3 totals 13 residues. With 5 bases removed from V and 9 bases from J, the gap between germline ends came to 14 bases. For the CDR3, the DNA is TGTGCCAGCAGCGCCAGGGACCGCCTTGAGCAGTTCTTC. Its protein product is CASSARDRLEQFF.

As for this clone: Other DNA sequences in the sample encode the same CDR3. The V call is TRBV9, the J call TRBJ1-5, with TRBD1 matching over 9 bases. Germline loops: CDR1 SGDLS, CDR2 YYNGEE. CDR3 length: 14 residues. Losses at the gene ends were 2 bases for V and 4 bases for J; bases not matched to a gene: 1. In DNA form, the CDR3 reads TGTGCCAGCAGCGTCGGGACAGGGAATCAGCCCCAGCATTTT. It specifies CASSVGTGNQPQHF.

The rearrangement uses TRBV7-9 and TRBJ2-1; 7 bases are a match to TRBD1. The V gene's germline CDR1 is SEHNR and CDR2 FQNEAQ (reference sequence). J gave up 2 bases and V 5 bases, and 6 bases lay outside the gene matches. The length of the CDR3 is 15 residues. CDR3 DNA: TGTGCCAGCAGCGACCCGCAGGGGGCCTACAATGAGCAGTTCTTC. Encoded protein: CASSDPQGAYNEQFF.

The rearrangement joins TRBV10-3 to TRBJ1-2; 7 bases are a match to TRBD1. V shed 5 bases, J shed 4 bases, and the junction held 4 bases outside the gene matches. CDR1 is ENHRY and CDR2 is SYGVKD in the germline V gene. This CDR3 contains 13 residues. The CDR3 sequence is CAISSRDSYGYTF. In DNA, the CDR3 is TGTGCCATCAGTTCTAGGGACAGCTATGGCTACACCTTC.

This chain connects TRBV28 to TRBJ1-1; TRBD1 might be the D (6 bases). Trimming took off 5 bases at V and 5 bases at J, with 21 bases between the two ends. The CDR3 sequence is 16 residues long. Per germline, CDR1 MDHEN and CDR2 SYDVKM. DNA for the CDR3: TGTGCCAGCAGTCGTCTCGGTTGGGGGGCTGGGACTGAAGCTTTCTTT. Translating it yields CASSRLGWGAGTEAFF.

The V gene is TRBV7-6, the J gene TRBJ2-7, with a tentative D call TRBD1 (6 bases). This CDR3 spans 14 amino acids. CDR1 SGHVS and CDR2 FNYEAQ come from the germline V gene. V lost 5 bases to trimming and J lost 6 bases, with 17 bases between them. CDR3 amino acids: CASSDTGSRSEQYF. DNA for the CDR3: TGTGCCAGCAGCGATACAGGGAGTCGATCCGAGCAGTACTTC. Variable domain in full (rest from reference TRBV7-6 and TRBJ2-7): GAGVSQSPRYKVTKRGQDVALRCDPISGHVSLYWYRQALGQGPEFLTYFNYEAQQDKSGLPNDRFSAERPEGSISTLTIQRTEQRDSAMYRCASSDTGSRSEQYFGPGTRLTVT.

The chain is built from TRBV4-1 and TRBJ1-1; the match to TRBD1 covers 8 bases. Germline V CDR1 and CDR2: MGHRA, YSYEKL. The CDR3 runs to 18 residues. V lost 1 base, J lost 4 bases, and 14 bases stayed unmatched. The CDR3 DNA is TGCGCCAGCAGCCAAGGCCACAGACAGGGGATCGGTGGCACTGAAGCTTTCTTT. This encodes CASSQGHRQGIGGTEAFF.